Shown below are 18 T cell receptor beta chains from a single sample sequenced in a study of early T cells in non-severe SARS-CoV-2 infection. TCRdb recomputed calls from the 5' RACE reads with MiXCR, one row per CDR3 protein. The table records some 33,000 distinct CDR3 sequences, under 6.5% of them present only once. The sequencing input was whole blood. The receptors here all came from an adult who was a healthcare worker with PCR-confirmed SARS-CoV-2 infection or an uninfected control (not recorded which).

This clonotype was picked up many times. This chain uses TRBV6-4 with TRBJ2-3; 13 positions match TRBD2. The germline V gene encodes CDR1 MRHNA and CDR2 SNTAGT. CDR3 length: 16 amino acids. The V gene end was trimmed by 2 bases and the J gene end by 1 base; junction bases not matched to a gene: 0. CDR3 region: CASSDGTSGGTDTQYF. For the CDR3, the DNA is TGTGCCAGCAGTGACGGGACTAGCGGGGGCACAGATACGCAGTATTTT.

This clonotype has ten or more counts. V and J are TRBV5-1 and TRBJ2-7; perhaps TRBD1 as D (5 bases). Germline loops: CDR1 SGHRS, CDR2 YFSETQ. The length of the CDR3 is 12 residues. Between the trimmed V and J ends, which lost 0 bases and 6 bases, there was a span of 7 bases. The CDR3 protein is CASSLDRGEQYF. For the CDR3, the DNA is TGCGCCAGCAGCTTGGATAGGGGCGAGCAGTACTTC.

This clonotype was recorded many times. The chain employs TRBV30 and TRBJ2-3; no reliable D call. V shed 2 bases and J shed 2 bases, with 11 bases lying between them. In germline, CDR1 is GTSNPN, CDR2 SVGIG (reference sequence). CDR3 length equals 14 residues. DNA for the CDR3: TGTGCCTGGAGTCTTTCCGTCCTCACAGATACGCAGTATTTT. This sequence encodes CAWSLSVLTDTQYF.

This clonotype was detected only once. This may stem from a read error, because a much larger clone lies one nucleotide away. The chain recombines TRBV10-3 with TRBJ1-1, with D possibly being TRBD1 (6 bases). CDR3 length: 16 amino acids. Germline values: CDR1 ENHRY, CDR2 SYGVKD. The CDR3 loop reads CAMSARDGAGDTEAFF. In nucleotides, the CDR3 is TGTGCCATGAGTGCAAGGGACGGTGCAGGGGACACTGAAGCTTTCTTT.

This clonotype was detected ten times or more. The chain uses TRBV11-2 and TRBJ2-1; D gene ambiguous. The CDR3 sequence is 14 residues long. Germline V gene lookup returns CDR1 SGHAT and CDR2 FQNNGV. Trimming removed 2 bases at V and 10 bases at J, with 15 bases between. The CDR3 DNA sequence: TGTGCCAGCAGCTTACAGGCTCGGAACGGCGAGCAGTTCTTC. Its protein is CASSLQARNGEQFF.

This chain uses TRBV29-1 with TRBJ1-2; a possible D gene is TRBD1 (6 bases). V lost 3 bases to trimming and J lost 3 bases, with 11 bases between them. Germline CDR1 is SQVTM and CDR2 is ANQGSEA. The CDR3 is 13 amino acids. The CDR3 spells CSVEQGLHYGYTF. The CDR3 DNA sequence: TGCAGCGTTGAGCAGGGGTTACACTATGGCTACACCTTC.

The chain recombines TRBV12-3 or TRBV12-4 with TRBJ2-3; 13 nucleotides align to TRBD2. V dropped 5 bases and J dropped 2; count of bases not matched to a gene: 1. The CDR3 is made up of 15 amino acids. CDR3 nucleotides: TGTGCCAGCAGTGGACTAGCGGGGGTCACAGATACGCAGTATTTT. Residues: CASSGLAGVTDTQYF.

Many counts were recorded for this clonotype. The V call is TRBV7-8, the J call TRBJ2-7; D not certain. Trimming removed 5 bases at V and 4 bases at J, with 15 bases between. This CDR3 is 14 amino acids long. Germline V gene lookup returns CDR1 SGHVS and CDR2 FQNEAQ. CDR3 coding DNA: TGTGCCAGCAGCAAATTAGAAGGAGCTTACGAGCAGTACTTC. Its protein product is CASSKLEGAYEQYF.

At least ten counts were recorded for this clonotype. V usage is TRBV5-6 and J usage is TRBJ2-7; 8 bases fit TRBD1. This CDR3 is built from 16 residues. Germline CDR1 SGHDT, CDR2 YYEEEE. After removal of 0 bases from V and 3 bases from J, the junction contained 8 bases not matched to a gene. The CDR3 loop reads CASSLEWPGGGYEQYF. The CDR3 DNA sequence: TGTGCCAGCAGCTTGGAATGGCCAGGGGGCGGCTACGAGCAGTACTTC.

This clonotype has at least ten counts. The chain couples TRBV4-1 to TRBJ2-4, with 8 bases matching TRBD2. Germline loops: CDR1 MGHRA, CDR2 YSYEKL. The CDR3 runs 17 residues. V dropped 0 bases and J dropped 3; count of bases not matched to a gene: 7. CDR3 in amino acids: CASSQDPSGFGKNIQYF. The CDR3 coding sequence is TGCGCCAGCAGCCAAGATCCTAGCGGGTTTGGCAAAAACATTCAGTACTTC.

This clonotype was seen ten or more times. V usage is TRBV30 and J usage is TRBJ1-2, with 9 bases lining up with TRBD1. The CDR3 length is 15 residues. V trimming: 2 bases; J trimming: 3 bases; junction bases outside the gene matches: 7. Germline CDR1 and CDR2: GTSNPN and SVGIG (reference sequence). The CDR3 nucleotides read TGTGCCTGGAGTCTCGGGACAGGGATGGACTATGGCTACACCTTC. Its translation is CAWSLGTGMDYGYTF.

This clonotype was recorded a few times. This chain links TRBV3-1 with TRBJ2-2; D is ambiguous. Germline V gene data show CDR1 as LGHDT and CDR2 as YNNKEL (reference sequence). V lost 4 bases to trimming and J lost 6 bases, with 6 bases between them. There are 12 residues in the CDR3. The CDR3 DNA is TGTGCCAGCAGCCTCGTTTCCGGGGAGCTGTTTTTT. Translating gives CASSLVSGELFF. The full variable domain, in which reference TRBV3-1 and TRBJ2-2 provide the parts outside the CDR3, is DTAVSQTPKYLVTQMGNDKSIKCEQNLGHDTMYWYKQDSKKFLKIMFSYNNKELIINETVPNRFSPKSPDKAHLNLHINSLELGDSAVYFCASSLVSGELFFGEGSRLTVL.

This clonotype occurred many times. The chain has TRBV6-5 and TRBJ2-5; 9 bases are a match to TRBD2. From germline, CDR1 is MNHEY and CDR2 SVGAGI. V lost 0 bases, J lost 5 bases, and 13 bases stayed unmatched. The CDR3 runs 18 residues. The CDR3 protein is CASSYSEALAGTGETQYF. CDR3 in DNA: TGTGCCAGCAGTTACTCGGAGGCGCTAGCGGGGACGGGGGAGACCCAGTACTTC.

Ten or more counts support this clonotype. The chain carries TRBV9 and TRBJ2-3; D is possibly TRBD1 (6 bases). V lost 2 bases to trimming and J lost 0 bases, with 13 bases between them. Germline V gene sequence: CDR1 SGDLS, CDR2 YYNGEE. The CDR3 is made up of 16 amino acids. The chain's CDR3 is CASSVAQGHSTDTQYF. In nucleotides, the CDR3 is TGTGCCAGCAGCGTCGCACAGGGCCATAGCACAGATACGCAGTATTTT.

This clonotype was counted at least ten times. The chain employs TRBV5-3 and TRBJ2-3; no definite D call. TRBV5-3 is designated an ORF whose function remains uncertain. This CDR3 is built from 10 residues. CDR3 protein: CGIRRDTQYF. The CDR3, as DNA: TGTGGGATCCGACGAGATACGCAGTATTTT.

The V call is TRBV20-1, the J call TRBJ2-5; D is undetermined. The CDR3 contains 13 residues. With 6 bases removed from V and 2 bases from J, the gap between germline ends came to 13 bases. The germline V gene has CDR1 DFQATT and CDR2 SNEGSKA (reference sequence). CDR3 amino acids: CSAPPAEQETQYF. The CDR3 region has the DNA TGCAGTGCCCCCCCTGCAGAGCAAGAGACCCAGTACTTC.

This clonotype appeared a few times. The chain recombines TRBV5-4 with TRBJ1-6, with 9 nucleotides matching TRBD1. The CDR3 contains 16 residues. Unmatched junction bases numbered 4, after V lost 3 bases and J lost 3 bases. CDR1 is SGHNT, CDR2 YYREEE, per germline (reference sequence). The CDR3 nucleotides are TGTGCCAGCAGCTCGCGGGACAGGGTCTATAATTCACCCCTCCACTTT. As protein: CASSSRDRVYNSPLHF. Combining the CDR3 with reference TRBV5-4 and TRBJ1-6 gives the whole variable domain ETGVTQSPTHLIKTRGQQVTLRCSSQSGHNTVSWYQQALGQGPQFIFQYYREEENGRGNFPPRFSGLQFPNYSSELNVNALELDDSALYLCASSSRDRVYNSPLHFGNGTRLTVT.

This clonotype was observed a few times. This CDR3 is CASSVRAGQGNEQFF. DNA for the CDR3: TGTGCCAGCAGCGTAAGAGCTGGACAGGGCAATGAGCAGTTCTTC. The rearrangement uses TRBV9 and TRBJ2-1; TRBD1 matches at 8 bases. CDR1 is SGDLS, CDR2 YYNGEE, per germline. CDR3 length equals 15 residues. Trimming at V came to 1 base and at J to 6 bases, leaving 6 bases not matched to a gene.